These T cell receptor beta chains were read from a single sample in a study of beta chain features in type 1 diabetes. Assay used: immunoSEQ multiplex PCR; TCRdb lists only in-frame clones, some missing. The table lists about 650,000 clones, around 12% of them singletons. Sequenced material: naive CD4+ T cells from blood. Receptor source: a young man with type 1 diabetes. Both conserved end residues are part of each CDR3. Each record gives: D gene, J gene, clone size, V gene, CDR3 DNA, CDR3 protein. D genes are given only for firm matches. For some rows the clone size is stated as once, few or many, or as a class when expanded; others skip it.

d_call: TRBD1
j_call: TRBJ1-5
clone_size: -
v_call: TRBV15
cdr3_nt: TGTGCCACCAGCGGGGGGTACAGGGGAGGAAATCAGCCCCAGCATTTT
cdr3_aa: CATSGGYRGGNQPQHF

d_call: -
j_call: TRBJ2-7
clone_size: few
v_call: TRBV7-2
cdr3_nt: TGTGCCAGCAGCCCGGCTGTTTCTACCTACGAGCAGTACTTC
cdr3_aa: CASSPAVSTYEQYF

d_call: TRBD1
j_call: TRBJ1-3
clone_size: few
v_call: TRBV28
cdr3_nt: TGTGCCAGCAGCTCGGGACAGGGGGTATTTGGAAACACCATATATTTT
cdr3_aa: CASSSGQGVFGNTIYF

d_call: -
j_call: TRBJ2-6
clone_size: -
v_call: TRBV28
cdr3_nt: TGTGCCAGCAGTCAAGCGGGTGGGGCCAACGTCCTGACTTTC
cdr3_aa: CASSQAGGANVLTF

d_call: -
j_call: TRBJ2-4
clone_size: -
v_call: TRBV2
cdr3_nt: TGTGCCAGCAGTTTGGGGCAGGAAAACATTCAGTACTTC
cdr3_aa: CASSLGQENIQYF

d_call: -
j_call: TRBJ2-2
clone_size: -
v_call: TRBV7-9
cdr3_nt: TGTGCCAGCAGCTTGGACAGGAACACCGGGGAGCTGTTTTTT
cdr3_aa: CASSLDRNTGELFF

d_call: TRBD1
j_call: TRBJ1-6
clone_size: few
v_call: TRBV2
cdr3_nt: TGTGCCAGCAGCGGGACAGGGGACTCCTATAATTCACCCCTCCACTTT
cdr3_aa: CASSGTGDSYNSPLHF

d_call: TRBD2
j_call: TRBJ2-7
clone_size: few
v_call: TRBV28
cdr3_nt: TGTGCCAGCTCAGCGGGAGATATCGAGCAGTACTTC
cdr3_aa: CASSAGDIEQYF

d_call: -
j_call: TRBJ2-7
clone_size: few
v_call: TRBV29-1
cdr3_nt: TGCAGCGTTGCAACCGGGGGCTACGAGCAGTACTTC
cdr3_aa: CSVATGGYEQYF

d_call: -
j_call: TRBJ2-7
clone_size: -
v_call: TRBV19
cdr3_nt: TGTGCCAGTAGTCAGACGACAACGGTTGCCGAGCAGTACTTC
cdr3_aa: CASSQTTTVAEQYF

d_call: -
j_call: TRBJ2-6
clone_size: -
v_call: TRBV7-9
cdr3_nt: TGTGCCAGCAGCTTATTTTCAGGCCCCCCAGGGGCCAACGTCCTGACTTTC
cdr3_aa: CASSLFSGPPGANVLTF

d_call: -
j_call: TRBJ1-2
clone_size: once
v_call: TRBV12-5
cdr3_nt: TGTGCTAGTGGTGCACAGGGTCTCTCCAACTATGGCTACACCTTC
cdr3_aa: CASGAQGLSNYGYTF

d_call: TRBD1
j_call: TRBJ2-1
clone_size: -
v_call: TRBV4-3
cdr3_nt: TGCGCCAGCAGCCGAGTTCCGGGACAGGGAAGGGGTAATGAGCAGTTCTTC
cdr3_aa: CASSRVPGQGRGNEQFF

d_call: TRBD2
j_call: TRBJ2-5
clone_size: -
v_call: TRBV29-1
cdr3_nt: TGCAGCGTTGTCCCCTTAGCGGGCGACCAAGAGACCCAGTACTTC
cdr3_aa: CSVVPLAGDQETQYF

d_call: TRBD2
j_call: TRBJ2-1
clone_size: -
v_call: TRBV11-2
cdr3_nt: TGTGCCAGCAGCTTGCCGGGACTAAGCTCCTACAATGAGCAGTTCTTC
cdr3_aa: CASSLPGLSSYNEQFF

d_call: -
j_call: TRBJ2-7
clone_size: few
v_call: TRBV7-2
cdr3_nt: TGTGCCAGCAGCAGTAGGGGTTCCTACGAGCAGTACTTC
cdr3_aa: CASSSRGSYEQYF

d_call: -
j_call: TRBJ2-7
clone_size: -
v_call: TRBV5-1
cdr3_nt: TGCGCCAGCAGCTCCGGGACTCTTACCTACGAGCAGTACTTC
cdr3_aa: CASSSGTLTYEQYF

d_call: -
j_call: TRBJ1-6
clone_size: few
v_call: TRBV5-4
cdr3_nt: TGTGCCAGCAACCTGGACCTTGGGAATTCACCCCTCCACTTT
cdr3_aa: CASNLDLGNSPLHF

d_call: -
j_call: TRBJ2-3
clone_size: -
v_call: TRBV5-1
cdr3_nt: TGCGCCAGCAGCTTGGCCGACCCCTACAAACTACTAGCAGATACGCAGTATTTT
cdr3_aa: CASSLADPYKLLADTQYF

d_call: -
j_call: TRBJ1-5
clone_size: -
v_call: TRBV28
cdr3_nt: TGTGCCAGCAGTCACTCATGGGGGTACAATCAGCCCCAGCATTTT
cdr3_aa: CASSHSWGYNQPQHF

d_call: -
j_call: TRBJ1-2
clone_size: -
v_call: TRBV7-2
cdr3_nt: TGTGCCAGCAGCTTGGGACGGATCGACTATGGCTACACCTTC
cdr3_aa: CASSLGRIDYGYTF

d_call: -
j_call: TRBJ2-5
clone_size: few
v_call: TRBV4-3
cdr3_nt: TGCGCCAGCAGCCTCAGGGTTGGGGAGACCCAGTACTTC
cdr3_aa: CASSLRVGETQYF

d_call: -
j_call: TRBJ1-4
clone_size: -
v_call: TRBV28
cdr3_nt: TGTGCCAGCAGTTTAGTCAACCCCTCTAATGAAAAACTGTTTTTT
cdr3_aa: CASSLVNPSNEKLFF

d_call: TRBD1
j_call: TRBJ2-3
clone_size: -
v_call: TRBV25-1
cdr3_nt: TGTGCCAGCAGTGCCTACCCCGGGACAGGGGGCCGCACAGATACGCAGTATTTT
cdr3_aa: CASSAYPGTGGRTDTQYF

d_call: -
j_call: TRBJ2-7
clone_size: few
v_call: TRBV5-1
cdr3_nt: TGCGCCAGTTCAACCGGATTCGACAGAGACTTGTACTTC
cdr3_aa: CASSTGFDRDLYF

d_call: TRBD1
j_call: TRBJ2-3
clone_size: few
v_call: TRBV4-2
cdr3_nt: TGTGCCAGCGGTGTAGGGGGCCGAGAAGATACGCAGTATTTT
cdr3_aa: CASGVGGREDTQYF

d_call: TRBD1
j_call: TRBJ2-7
clone_size: -
v_call: TRBV9
cdr3_nt: TGTGCCAGCAGCCCCCGATTGGCGGACAGGGGGCAATACGAGCAGTACTTC
cdr3_aa: CASSPRLADRGQYEQYF

d_call: -
j_call: TRBJ1-2
clone_size: few
v_call: TRBV10-3
cdr3_nt: TGTGCCATCAGTGAGTCGCAGGCCCCTAACTATGGCTACACCTTC
cdr3_aa: CAISESQAPNYGYTF

d_call: -
j_call: TRBJ1-1
clone_size: once
v_call: TRBV7-9
cdr3_nt: TGTGCCAGCAGCCCAGGCGGAGTGAACACTGAAGCTTTCTTT
cdr3_aa: CASSPGGVNTEAFF

d_call: -
j_call: TRBJ2-3
clone_size: few
v_call: TRBV19
cdr3_nt: TGTGCCAGTAAGAGGGGGTCCACAGATACGCAGTATTTT
cdr3_aa: CASKRGSTDTQYF

d_call: -
j_call: TRBJ2-5
clone_size: -
v_call: TRBV7-9
cdr3_nt: TGTGCCAGCAGCTTACGGGACCTTGGGGAGACCCAGTACTTC
cdr3_aa: CASSLRDLGETQYF

d_call: TRBD1
j_call: TRBJ1-2
clone_size: few
v_call: TRBV10-3
cdr3_nt: TGTGCCACCGGGGGACAGCCAACCCTGTTTGAGTATGGCTACACCTTC
cdr3_aa: CATGGQPTLFEYGYTF

d_call: -
j_call: TRBJ1-2
clone_size: few
v_call: TRBV20-1
cdr3_nt: TGCAGTGCTAGAGGGGTTGCCACCTTC
cdr3_aa: CSARGVATF

d_call: -
j_call: TRBJ2-5
clone_size: -
v_call: TRBV6-6
cdr3_nt: TGTGCCAGCAGGACGGGGGTCTTGCAGACCCAGTACTTC
cdr3_aa: CASRTGVLQTQYF

d_call: -
j_call: TRBJ1-2
clone_size: -
v_call: TRBV14
cdr3_nt: TGTGCCAGCAGCCCTGTTGGCAGGTCGGATGGCTACACCTTC
cdr3_aa: CASSPVGRSDGYTF

d_call: -
j_call: TRBJ2-3
clone_size: few
v_call: TRBV29-1
cdr3_nt: TGCAGCGTTGCAAGTGTTTCAGATACGCAGTATTTT
cdr3_aa: CSVASVSDTQYF

d_call: -
j_call: TRBJ1-5
clone_size: few
v_call: TRBV4-3
cdr3_nt: TGCGCCAGCAGCCAAGTATCGGGGCAGCCCCAGCATTTT
cdr3_aa: CASSQVSGQPQHF

d_call: -
j_call: TRBJ1-2
clone_size: -
v_call: TRBV30
cdr3_nt: TGTGCCTGGAGTGGGACAGCCTATGGCTACACCTTC
cdr3_aa: CAWSGTAYGYTF

d_call: -
j_call: TRBJ2-7
clone_size: -
v_call: TRBV2
cdr3_nt: TGTGCCAGCAGTGAGAGGGGAAGTAGCCACGAGCAGTACTTC
cdr3_aa: CASSERGSSHEQYF

d_call: TRBD1
j_call: TRBJ2-5
clone_size: few
v_call: TRBV10-2
cdr3_nt: TGCGCCAGCCTCTCGACAGGGGATACGGAGACCCAGTACTTC
cdr3_aa: CASLSTGDTETQYF

d_call: -
j_call: TRBJ1-6
clone_size: -
v_call: TRBV10-3
cdr3_nt: TGTGCCATCACCGAGGGGTCCTATAATTCACCCCTCCACTTT
cdr3_aa: CAITEGSYNSPLHF

d_call: -
j_call: TRBJ2-3
clone_size: few
v_call: TRBV7-2
cdr3_nt: TGTGCCAGCAGTATTGGCTGGAGGGGTGGCACAGATACGCAGTATTTT
cdr3_aa: CASSIGWRGGTDTQYF

d_call: -
j_call: TRBJ1-3
clone_size: few
v_call: TRBV5-6
cdr3_nt: TGTGCCAGCAGCTTAGGAGGGGAACATGGAGGAAACACCATATATTTT
cdr3_aa: CASSLGGEHGGNTIYF

d_call: TRBD1
j_call: TRBJ2-5
clone_size: few
v_call: TRBV7-9
cdr3_nt: TGTGCCAGCAGCACCCGACAGGGTCCAGGGGAGACCCAGTACTTC
cdr3_aa: CASSTRQGPGETQYF

d_call: -
j_call: TRBJ1-2
clone_size: few
v_call: TRBV29-1
cdr3_nt: TGCAGCGTTGGCGGGGGGCATGGCTACACCTTC
cdr3_aa: CSVGGGHGYTF

d_call: -
j_call: TRBJ2-1
clone_size: -
v_call: TRBV9
cdr3_nt: TGTGCCAGCAGCCAGAGGGGGTACAATGAGCAGTTCTTC
cdr3_aa: CASSQRGYNEQFF

d_call: -
j_call: TRBJ1-2
clone_size: -
v_call: TRBV27
cdr3_nt: TGTGCCAGCAGTTTCCGGGGGAACTATGGCTACACCTTC
cdr3_aa: CASSFRGNYGYTF

d_call: TRBD1
j_call: TRBJ1-2
clone_size: few
v_call: TRBV29-1
cdr3_nt: TGCAGCGTGGCAGGGGGCGCGAGCTACTATGGCTACACCTTC
cdr3_aa: CSVAGGASYYGYTF

d_call: -
j_call: TRBJ2-5
clone_size: -
v_call: TRBV7-9
cdr3_nt: TGTGCCAGCACCGCTGTACGAGAGACCCAGTACTTC
cdr3_aa: CASTAVRETQYF

d_call: TRBD1
j_call: TRBJ1-5
clone_size: few
v_call: TRBV29-1
cdr3_nt: TGCAGCGTGGGGGACAGGGGTGGCAATCAGCCCCAGCATTTT
cdr3_aa: CSVGDRGGNQPQHF